A selection of T cell receptor beta chains follows, all from one sample in a study of T cell changes during pregnancy in multiple sclerosis. TCRdb's table, derived via immunoSEQ multiplex PCR, lists solely in-frame clones and lacks some. This sample has about 360 clones; approximately 50% occur once, and the top ten carry less than 30%. What these receptors recognize is not known. The sample comprised cultured CD4+ T cells. Source of these receptors: a female patient with multiple sclerosis, enrolled in a pregnancy study. Some clones in this sample may be carry-over from other donors' samples. CDR3s include the opening cysteine and the closing phenylalanine or tryptophan. The order of the fields is D gene, V gene, J gene, CDR3 length, CDR3 protein, CDR3 DNA. D genes are given only for firm matches.

>-|TRBV12-1|TRBJ2-6|17
CASSHDIGQSRANVLTF
TGTGCCAGCAGCCATGATATAGGACAAAGTCGGGCCAACGTCCTGACTTTC
>-|TRBV7-6|TRBJ2-7|16
CASSSVRGPTSYEQYF
TGTGCCAGCAGCTCCGTTAGGGGCCCCACCTCCTACGAGCAGTACTTC
>TRBD2|TRBV11-2|TRBJ2-3|14
CASTPGGVTDTQYF
TGTGCCAGCACTCCGGGGGGAGTAACAGATACGCAGTATTTT
>-|TRBV19|TRBJ2-1|12
CASSAHGLEQFF
TGTGCCAGTAGTGCACACGGGCTTGAGCAGTTCTTC
>TRBD1|TRBV5-4|TRBJ2-2|15
CASSLTGGADGELFF
TGTGCCAGCAGTTTAACAGGGGGCGCGGACGGGGAGCTGTTTTTT
>-|TRBV6-5|TRBJ1-1|14
CASSYGGENTEAFF
TGTGCCAGCAGTTACGGGGGCGAGAACACTGAAGCTTTCTTT